Listed below are T cell receptor beta chains from one sample, sequenced in a study of blood T cell repertoires in COVID-19. Method: immunoSEQ multiplex PCR; TCRdb's copy keeps in-frame clones and lacks some. The data show about 120,000 clones, about 85% seen once. Sequenced material: peripheral blood. The receptors come from a woman older than 75 with acute or convalescent COVID-19. The conserved cysteine and the conserved F or W are not part of the CDR3 here. The D gene is left open where the match is weak.

V	D	length	J	CDR3
TRBV4-1	TRBD1	15	TRBJ1-5	ASSQVGTGIYNQPQH
TRBV6-2/TRBV6-3	-	11	TRBJ1-5	ASTPTGSQPQH
TRBV18	-	14	TRBJ2-2	ASSPPDRTNTGELF
TRBV28	TRBD1	16	TRBJ1-4	ASSLVAVGGTGNEKLF
TRBV5-1	TRBD1	15	TRBJ1-6	ASSADTDRAVGSPLH
TRBV10-2	-	13	TRBJ1-2	ASSSRTGANYGYT
TRBV13	-	12	TRBJ1-2	ASSLEEGRGGYT
TRBV5-1	-	12	TRBJ2-6	ASSLAEGANVLT
TRBV18	-	12	TRBJ1-2	ASSPGQGGYGYT
TRBV2	-	10	TRBJ1-1	ASRERNTEAF
TRBV19	-	11	TRBJ1-5	ASRDTLSQPQH
TRBV28	TRBD1	13	TRBJ1-3	ASSQTGLSGNTIY
TRBV4-2	-	17	TRBJ1-5	ASSHPTGTGFNSNQPQH
TRBV7-2	TRBD1	11	TRBJ2-7	ASSSRTGYEQY
TRBV5-1	TRBD1	13	TRBJ2-5	ASSGRDSKQETQY
TRBV7-8	-	14	TRBJ1-1	ASRAGPGGKDTEAF
TRBV24-1	TRBD1	13	TRBJ2-1	ATSDPDRGPNEQF
TRBV5-1	-	14	TRBJ1-1	ASSLQGLGVNTEAF
TRBV5-1	-	14	TRBJ2-1	ASSMGSEHPYNEQF
TRBV7-9	TRBD1	12	TRBJ1-1	ASSEGTGGRGAF
TRBV7-9	-	11	TRBJ1-1	ASSLGGVTEAF
TRBV29-1	-	13	TRBJ1-5	SVSRGAGRDQPQH
TRBV20-1	-	12	TRBJ2-1	SASLSGPYNEQF
TRBV11-2	TRBD1	13	TRBJ1-1	ASSQRTGKNTEAF
TRBV28	-	15	TRBJ1-5	ASSFKEKIYSNQPQH
TRBV19	-	11	TRBJ1-1	ASSMIAAAEAF
TRBV7-8	TRBD2	14	TRBJ2-2	ASSPSSGGAIGELF
TRBV15	-	11	TRBJ2-5	ATSSQREETQY
TRBV7-2	-	10	TRBJ1-1	ASSPYSPEAF
TRBV9	-	12	TRBJ1-2	ASSVAPDSYGYT
TRBV7-2	-	11	TRBJ1-1	ASSSLISGVAF
TRBV19	-	14	TRBJ2-1	ASSLTGMFRYNEQF
TRBV6-5	TRBD1	13	TRBJ1-2	ASSYSGQVAYGYT
TRBV5-1	-	13	TRBJ1-4	ASSQTPGGDEKLF
TRBV6-1	TRBD1	13	TRBJ1-3	ASSETPTGGNTIY
TRBV7-2	-	13	TRBJ1-4	ASSSSLGPTKKLF
TRBV6-5	-	13	TRBJ1-2	ASKMAFSSSDGYT
TRBV4-3	-	12	TRBJ1-5	ASSQDGGFSPQH
TRBV28	TRBD1	11	TRBJ1-2	ASRSPTGYGYT
TRBV27	-	13	TRBJ2-2	ASTPRGLNTGELF
TRBV7-9	-	12	TRBJ1-1	ASSLGGGNTEAF
TRBV28	-	9	TRBJ1-1	ASKSYTEAF
TRBV7-8	-	13	TRBJ2-1	ASSLGPGGISACF
TRBV28	-	10	TRBJ2-7	ASSLAESEQY
TRBV29-1	-	11	TRBJ1-1	SVVIHPNTEAF
TRBV28	TRBD2	16	TRBJ2-2	ASIPGGGSTSNTGELF
TRBV7-9	-	14	TRBJ1-1	ASSPRGGRISTEAF
TRBV27	TRBD1	12	TRBJ2-4	ASKKTGRQNIQY